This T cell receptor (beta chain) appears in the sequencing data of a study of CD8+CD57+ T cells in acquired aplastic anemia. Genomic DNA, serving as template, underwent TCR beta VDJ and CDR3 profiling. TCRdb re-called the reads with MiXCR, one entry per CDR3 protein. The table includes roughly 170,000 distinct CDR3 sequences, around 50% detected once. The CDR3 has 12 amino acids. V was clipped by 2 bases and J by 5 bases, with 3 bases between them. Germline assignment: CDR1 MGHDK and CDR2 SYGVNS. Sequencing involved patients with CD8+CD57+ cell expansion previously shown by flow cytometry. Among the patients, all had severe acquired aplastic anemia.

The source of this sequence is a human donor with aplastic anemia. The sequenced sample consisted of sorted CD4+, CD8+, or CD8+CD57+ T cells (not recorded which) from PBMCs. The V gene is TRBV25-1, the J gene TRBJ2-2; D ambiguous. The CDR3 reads CASSEGTGELFF. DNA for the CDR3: TGTGCCAGCAGTGAAGGGACCGGGGAGCTGTTTTTT.